Below, 3 T cell receptor beta chains from the same sample are listed, as sequenced in a study of T cells after yellow fever vaccination. From the 5' RACE reads, TCRdb called clonotypes with MiXCR, one entry per CDR3 protein. The sample includes around 500,000 distinct CDR3 sequences, less than 25% of them seen just once. Sequenced here: PBMCs, sampled roughly 20 days after the first yellow fever vaccination. The receptor set was obtained from a man aged 18 to 35 who received the YFV17D yellow fever vaccine.

The gene calls are TRBV3-1 and TRBJ1-2; D is unclear. Trimming pared 0 bases from V and 0 bases from J, leaving 11 bases between. CDR3 length: 16 residues. The germline V gene encodes CDR1 LGHDT and CDR2 YNNKEL (reference sequence). In DNA form, the CDR3 reads TGTGCCAGCAGCCAAGATATAAACGCCGCTAACTATGGCTACACCTTC. Its translation: CASSQDINAANYGYTF.

This clonotype has only a few counts. V and J are TRBV7-9 and TRBJ2-1; possible D gene TRBD2, 5 bases. CDR3 length: 13 residues. V was cut by 6 bases and J by 6 bases, with 12 bases left in between. Looked up from germline, CDR1 is SEHNR and CDR2 is FQNEAQ (reference sequence). CDR3 residues: CASRSEGSNEQFF. DNA for the CDR3: TGTGCCAGCAGGTCCGAGGGTAGCAATGAGCAGTTCTTC. Filled out from reference TRBV7-9 and TRBJ2-1, the complete variable domain reads DTGVSQNPRHKITKRGQNVTFRCDPISEHNRLYWYRQTLGQGPEFLTYFQNEAQLEKSRLLSDRFSAERPKGSFSTLEIQRTEQGDSAMYLCASRSEGSNEQFFGPGTRLTVL.

The rearrangement joins TRBV24-1 to TRBJ2-4; TRBD1 might be the D (6 bases). Germline assignment: CDR1 KGHDR and CDR2 SFDVKD. V gave up 4 bases and J gave up 8 bases, with 17 bases separating them. The CDR3 is 15 residues long. This CDR3 is CATSDPKGVGDIQYF. The CDR3 region has the DNA TGTGCCACCAGTGACCCCAAGGGGGTCGGGGACATTCAGTACTTC.